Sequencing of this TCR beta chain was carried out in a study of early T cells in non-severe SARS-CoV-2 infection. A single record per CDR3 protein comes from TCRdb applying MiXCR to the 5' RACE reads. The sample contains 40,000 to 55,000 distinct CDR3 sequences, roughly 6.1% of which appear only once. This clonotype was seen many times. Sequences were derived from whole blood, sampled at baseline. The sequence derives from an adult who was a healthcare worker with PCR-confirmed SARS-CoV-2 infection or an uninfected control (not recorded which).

CDR3 in amino acids: CASSTSGYTDTQYF. The CDR3 region has the DNA TGCGCCAGCAGCACGAGCGGGTACACAGATACGCAGTATTTT. V usage is TRBV5-1 and J usage is TRBJ2-3; D is perhaps TRBD2 (6 bases). V lost 4 bases and J 2 bases, leaving 11 bases between the germline ends. There are 14 residues in the CDR3. The V gene's germline CDR1 is SGHRS and CDR2 YFSETQ.